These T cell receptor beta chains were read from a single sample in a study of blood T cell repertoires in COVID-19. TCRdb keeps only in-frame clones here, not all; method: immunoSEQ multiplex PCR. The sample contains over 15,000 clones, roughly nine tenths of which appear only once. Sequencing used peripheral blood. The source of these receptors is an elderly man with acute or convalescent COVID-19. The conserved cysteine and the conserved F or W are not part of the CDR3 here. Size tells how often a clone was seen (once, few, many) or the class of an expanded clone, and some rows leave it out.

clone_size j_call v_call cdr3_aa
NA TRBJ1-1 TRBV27 ASSLSRTGNTEAF
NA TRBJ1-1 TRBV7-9 ASSSYGGGDTEAF
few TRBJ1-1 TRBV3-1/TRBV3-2 ASSQPSGTRTEAF
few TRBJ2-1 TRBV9 ASSVELAGYDNEQF
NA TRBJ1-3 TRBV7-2 ASSPIGGNTIY
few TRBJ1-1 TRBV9 ASSVYQREGEAF
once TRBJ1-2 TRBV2 ASSRTYNYGYT
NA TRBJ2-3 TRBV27 ASRHDRGTDTQY
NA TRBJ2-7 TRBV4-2 ASSQESHAGQGDEQY
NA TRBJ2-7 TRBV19 ASNQRPGTGV
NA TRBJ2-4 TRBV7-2 ASSLKLAGVGNIQY
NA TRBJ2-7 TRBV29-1 SVYGLAGDEQY
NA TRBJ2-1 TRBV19 ASSRQGRNEQF
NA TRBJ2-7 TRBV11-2 ASSFSTGSYEQY
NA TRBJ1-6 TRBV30 AWSGQRNSPLH
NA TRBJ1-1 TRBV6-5 ASSDRGSTEAF
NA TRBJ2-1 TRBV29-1 SVEGGRSYNEQF
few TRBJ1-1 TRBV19 ASSIQGLTEAF
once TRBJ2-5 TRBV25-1 ASSDPIGGETQY
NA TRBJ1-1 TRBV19 ASSKPDSMNTEAF
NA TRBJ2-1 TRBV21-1 ASSKGQGSYNEQF
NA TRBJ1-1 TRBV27 ASSIGTGGTEAF
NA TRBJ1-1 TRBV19 ASTAYQGLNTEAF